This T cell receptor (beta chain) was recorded in a study of regulatory T cells in long-lasting Graves disease. The study's findings and limits: New patients shared 950 to 1,000 public clonotypes, fewer than the 2,500 to 3,500 shared by persistent patients.

Time point described: persistent/refractory GD, antithyroid drugs over 5 years with positive TRAb. Isolated PBMC RNA provided the starting material for the TCR library. V was cut by 8 bases and J by 1 base, with 15 bases left in between. The germline V gene encodes CDR1 MDHEN and CDR2 SYDVKM. The CDR3 extends over 15 amino acids. This clonotype was seen at least ten times. What it binds is not known. Construction of TCR beta libraries relied on iRepertoire HTBI primers and on Arm-PCR targeting CDR3 regions. TCRdb re-called the multiplex PCR reads with MiXCR, one entry per CDR3 protein. Among a few hundred thousand distinct CDR3 sequences listed, around 24% were seen once.

The specimen was peripheral blood mononuclear cells (PBMCs), collected when the disease was refractory, from a patient treated with antithyroid drugs. The clonotype comes from a female donor with Graves disease. This chain joins TRBV28 and TRBJ1-3, with D perhaps TRBD1 (6 bases). The CDR3 protein is CASLTTGSSGNTIYF. CDR3 bases: TGTGCCAGCCTGACAACAGGGTCGTCTGGAAACACCATATATTTT.